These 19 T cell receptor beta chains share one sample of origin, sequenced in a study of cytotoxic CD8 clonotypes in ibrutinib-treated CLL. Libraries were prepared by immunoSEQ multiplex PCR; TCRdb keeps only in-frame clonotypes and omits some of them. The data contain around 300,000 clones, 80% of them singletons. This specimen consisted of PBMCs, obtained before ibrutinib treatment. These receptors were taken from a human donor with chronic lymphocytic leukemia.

The CDR3 here is CASSIVWRQLIGETQYF. CDR3 nucleotides: TGTGCCAGTAGTATAGTTTGGAGACAGCTTATCGGGGAGACCCAGTACTTC. The V gene is TRBV19, the J gene TRBJ2-5, with D possibly matching TRBD1 (5 bases). The CDR3 consists of 17 residues. Germline lookup yields CDR1 LNHDA and CDR2 SQIVND (reference sequence). Trimming shortened V by 1 base and J by 5 bases, and 20 bases separated the two germline ends.

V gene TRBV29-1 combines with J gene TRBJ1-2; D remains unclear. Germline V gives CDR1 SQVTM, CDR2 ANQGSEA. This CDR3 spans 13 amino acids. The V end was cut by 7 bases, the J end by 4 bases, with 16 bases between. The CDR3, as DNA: TGCAGCGCACCAGACTGGGGAGCCTATGGCTACACCTTC. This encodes CSAPDWGAYGYTF.

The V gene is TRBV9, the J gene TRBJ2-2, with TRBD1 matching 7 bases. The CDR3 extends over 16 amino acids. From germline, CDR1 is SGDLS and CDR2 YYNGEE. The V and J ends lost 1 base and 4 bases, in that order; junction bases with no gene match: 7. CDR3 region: CASSVSQGERTGELFF. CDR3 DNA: TGTGCCAGCAGCGTAAGTCAGGGGGAGCGCACCGGGGAGCTGTTTTTT.

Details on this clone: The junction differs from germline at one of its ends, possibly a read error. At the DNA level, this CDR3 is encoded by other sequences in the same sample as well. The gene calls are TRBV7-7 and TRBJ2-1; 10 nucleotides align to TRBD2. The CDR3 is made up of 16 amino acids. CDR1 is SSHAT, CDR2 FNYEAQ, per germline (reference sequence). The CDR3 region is CASSRLAGSSYNEQFF. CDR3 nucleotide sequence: TGTGCTAGCAGTCGACTAGCGGGTAGCTCCTACAATGAGCAGTTCTTC.

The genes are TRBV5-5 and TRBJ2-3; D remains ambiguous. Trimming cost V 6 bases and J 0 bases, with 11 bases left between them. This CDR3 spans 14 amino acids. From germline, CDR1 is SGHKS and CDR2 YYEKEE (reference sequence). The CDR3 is CASKLGPSTDTQYF. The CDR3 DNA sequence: TGTGCCAGCAAGCTTGGGCCTAGCACAGATACGCAGTATTTT.

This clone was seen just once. CDR3 bases: TGTGCCTGGAGTATGGGCTCCGGGGAGCTGTTTTTT. Translation gives CAWSMGSGELFF. The chain employs TRBV30 and TRBJ2-2; no clear D gene. The germline V gene encodes CDR1 GTSNPN and CDR2 SVGIG (reference sequence). The CDR3 covers 12 residues. V gave up 2 bases and J gave up 6 bases, with 7 bases separating them. Combining the CDR3 with reference TRBV30 and TRBJ2-2 gives the whole variable domain SQTIHQWPATLVQPVGSPLSLECTVEGTSNPNLYWYRQAAGRGLQLLFYSVGIGQISSEVPQNLSASRPQDRQFILSSKKLLLSDSGFYLCAWSMGSGELFFGEGSRLTVL.

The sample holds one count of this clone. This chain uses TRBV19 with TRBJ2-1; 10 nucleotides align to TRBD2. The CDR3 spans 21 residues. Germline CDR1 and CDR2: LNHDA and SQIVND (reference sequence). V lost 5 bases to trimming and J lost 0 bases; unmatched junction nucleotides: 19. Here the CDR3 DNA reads TGTGCCAGTAGTTTTAAACTTCTAGCGGGAGAGCTGACGAGCTCCTACAATGAGCAGTTCTTC. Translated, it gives CASSFKLLAGELTSSYNEQFF.

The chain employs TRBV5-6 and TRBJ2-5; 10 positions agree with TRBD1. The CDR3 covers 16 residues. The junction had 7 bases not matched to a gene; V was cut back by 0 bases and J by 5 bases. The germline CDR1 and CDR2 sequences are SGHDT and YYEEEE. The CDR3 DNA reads TGTGCCAGCAGCTTGGTTGGGACAGGGGTTGGGGAGACCCAGTACTTC. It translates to CASSLVGTGVGETQYF.

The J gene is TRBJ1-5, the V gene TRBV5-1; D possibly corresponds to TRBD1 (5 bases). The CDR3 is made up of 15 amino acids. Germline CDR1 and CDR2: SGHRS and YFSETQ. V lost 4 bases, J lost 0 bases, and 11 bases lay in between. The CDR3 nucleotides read TGCGCCAGCAGCGCCGGGAGGGGTAGCAATCAGCCCCAGCATTTT. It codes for CASSAGRGSNQPQHF.

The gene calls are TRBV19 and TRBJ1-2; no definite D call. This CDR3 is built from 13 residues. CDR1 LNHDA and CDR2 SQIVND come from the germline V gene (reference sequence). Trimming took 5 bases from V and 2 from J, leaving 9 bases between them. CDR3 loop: CASSAGLNYGYTF. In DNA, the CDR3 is TGTGCCAGTAGTGCGGGATTGAACTATGGCTACACCTTC.

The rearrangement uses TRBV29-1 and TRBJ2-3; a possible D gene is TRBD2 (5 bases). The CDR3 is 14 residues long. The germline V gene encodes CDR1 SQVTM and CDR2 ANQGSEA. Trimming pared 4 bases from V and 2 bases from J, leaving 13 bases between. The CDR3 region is CSVGTWTVTDTQYF. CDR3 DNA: TGCAGCGTTGGGACTTGGACTGTCACAGATACGCAGTATTTT.

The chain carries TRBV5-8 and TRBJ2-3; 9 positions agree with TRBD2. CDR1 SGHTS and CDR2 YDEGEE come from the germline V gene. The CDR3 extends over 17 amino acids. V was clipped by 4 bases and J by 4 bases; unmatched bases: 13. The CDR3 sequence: CASSRGLSGSFADTQYF. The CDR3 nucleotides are TGTGCCAGCAGCCGGGGGCTTAGCGGGAGCTTCGCAGATACGCAGTATTTT.

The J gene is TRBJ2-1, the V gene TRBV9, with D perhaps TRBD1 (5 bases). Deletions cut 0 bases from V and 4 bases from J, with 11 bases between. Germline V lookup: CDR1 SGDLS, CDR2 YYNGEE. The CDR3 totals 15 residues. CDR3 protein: CASSVESDKYNEQFF. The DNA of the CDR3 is TGTGCCAGCAGCGTAGAATCGGACAAATACAATGAGCAGTTCTTC.

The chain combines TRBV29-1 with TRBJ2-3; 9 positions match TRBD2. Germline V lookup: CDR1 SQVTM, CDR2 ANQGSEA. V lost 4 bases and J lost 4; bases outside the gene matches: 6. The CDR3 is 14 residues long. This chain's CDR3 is CSVGRGGGADTQYF. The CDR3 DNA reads TGCAGCGTTGGAAGGGGCGGGGGGGCAGATACGCAGTATTTT.

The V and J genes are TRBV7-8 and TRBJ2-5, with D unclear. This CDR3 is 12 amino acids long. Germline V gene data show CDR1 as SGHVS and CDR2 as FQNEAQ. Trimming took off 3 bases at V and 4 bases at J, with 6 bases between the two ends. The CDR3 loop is CASSFSLETQYF. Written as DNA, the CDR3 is TGTGCCAGCAGCTTTTCCCTAGAGACCCAGTACTTC.

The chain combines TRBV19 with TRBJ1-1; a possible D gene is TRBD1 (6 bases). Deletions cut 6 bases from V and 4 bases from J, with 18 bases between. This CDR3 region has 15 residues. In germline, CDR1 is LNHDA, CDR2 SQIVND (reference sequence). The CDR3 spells CASRLEIGGVTEAFF. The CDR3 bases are TGTGCCAGTAGGCTAGAGATAGGGGGGGTCACTGAAGCTTTCTTT.

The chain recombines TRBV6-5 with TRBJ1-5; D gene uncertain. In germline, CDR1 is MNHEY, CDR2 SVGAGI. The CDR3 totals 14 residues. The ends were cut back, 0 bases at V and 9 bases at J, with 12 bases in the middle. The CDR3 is CASSYSTGLGPQHF. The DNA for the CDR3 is TGTGCCAGCAGTTACTCGACGGGCCTGGGGCCCCAGCATTTT.

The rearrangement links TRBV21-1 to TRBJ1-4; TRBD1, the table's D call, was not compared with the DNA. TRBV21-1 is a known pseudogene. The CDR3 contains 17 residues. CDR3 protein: CASSTNRGPHLNEKLFF. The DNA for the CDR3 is TGTGCCAGCAGCACGAACAGGGGACCCCATTTAAATGAAAAACTGTTTTTT.

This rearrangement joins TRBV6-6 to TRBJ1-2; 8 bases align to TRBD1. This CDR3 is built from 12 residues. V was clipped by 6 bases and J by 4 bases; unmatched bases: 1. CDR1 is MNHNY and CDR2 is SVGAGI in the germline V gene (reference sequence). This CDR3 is CASRTGGYGYTF. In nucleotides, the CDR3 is TGTGCCAGCAGAACAGGGGGCTATGGCTACACCTTC.